A single sample is the source of the 32 T cell receptor beta chains below, sequenced in a study of blood T cell repertoires in COVID-19. The repertoire was sequenced with immunoSEQ multiplex PCR; TCRdb's copy has only in-frame clones and lacks some. The repertoire holds about 140,000 clones, with around 84% as singletons. The material sequenced was peripheral blood. Receptor source: a woman aged 55-70 years with acute or convalescent COVID-19.

The chain recombines TRBV12-3 or TRBV12-4 with TRBJ1-1, with 9 bases that match TRBD1. This CDR3 has 13 amino acids. The ends lost 0 bases at V and 8 bases at J; junction bases unmatched: 1. CDR3: CASSLAGQGEAFF. CDR3 nucleotide sequence: TGTGCCAGCAGTTTAGCGGGACAGGGAGAAGCTTTCTTT.

In this sample, this clone turned up a few times. The chain combines TRBV7-9 with TRBJ2-7; a possible D gene is TRBD1 (8 bases). The length of the CDR3 is 15 residues. The ends were cut back, 4 bases at V and 3 bases at J, with 16 bases in the middle. Germline V lookup: CDR1 SEHNR, CDR2 FQNEAQ (reference sequence). The CDR3 sequence: CASSSRQGRGYEQYF. The DNA for the CDR3 is TGTGCCAGCAGCTCCCGACAGGGGAGGGGCTACGAGCAGTACTTC.

The rearrangement uses TRBV7-8 and TRBJ1-2, with a tentative D call TRBD1 (6 bases). Per the germline V gene, CDR1 is SGHVS and CDR2 is FQNEAQ. The CDR3 has 13 residues. Trimming removed 3 bases from V and 3 bases from J, with 8 bases in between. The CDR3 nucleotides are TGTGCCAGCAGCTTCTACAGGGACTATGGCTACACCTTC. Translation gives CASSFYRDYGYTF.

This chain links TRBV5-6 with TRBJ1-5; D is ambiguous. This CDR3 has 13 residues. Germline values: CDR1 SGHDT, CDR2 YYEEEE. Trimming removed 4 bases from V and 0 bases from J, with 5 bases in between. The CDR3 DNA sequence: TGTGCCAGCAGCAAATATAGCAATCAGCCCCAGCATTTT. It encodes CASSKYSNQPQHF.

V gene TRBV4-1 combines with J gene TRBJ2-3; 7 nucleotides line up with TRBD1. J was trimmed by 4 bases and V by 4 bases; bases with no gene match: 11. The CDR3 sequence is 16 residues long. Germline V gene sequence: CDR1 MGHRA, CDR2 YSYEKL. DNA of the CDR3: TGCGCCAGCAGCCCGGGACAGTCGGGCATCCCAGATACGCAGTATTTT. This codes for CASSPGQSGIPDTQYF.

V usage is TRBV9 and J usage is TRBJ2-2; a possible D gene is TRBD1 (6 bases). The V gene lost 0 bases and the J gene lost 1 base, with 19 bases spanning the gap. Germline V CDR1 and CDR2: SGDLS, YYNGEE. The CDR3 extends over 19 amino acids. The CDR3 nucleotides read TGTGCCAGCAGCGTAGCCTCCCGGCCGATAGGGGGGAACACCGGGGAGCTGTTTTTT. Translating it yields CASSVASRPIGGNTGELFF.

This clone has only a few counts. V and J are TRBV11-2 and TRBJ1-2, with D possibly TRBD1 on 6 matching bases. The CDR3 is 14 residues long. Germline V gene sequence: CDR1 SGHAT, CDR2 FQNNGV. Trimming left V 4 bases short and J 4 bases short, with 13 bases between. CDR3 amino acids: CASSSPGTIYGYTF. The CDR3 DNA is TGTGCCAGCAGCTCTCCCGGGACAATCTATGGCTACACCTTC.

V usage is TRBV4-1 and J usage is TRBJ1-5; 9 nucleotides line up with TRBD1. The CDR3 loop spans 15 amino acids. The germline CDR1 and CDR2 sequences are MGHRA and YSYEKL. V was clipped by 0 bases and J by 4 bases; unmatched bases: 1. The CDR3 protein is CASSQEDRGNQPQHF. The CDR3 region has the DNA TGCGCCAGCAGCCAAGAGGACAGGGGAAATCAGCCCCAGCATTTT.

V and J are TRBV5-1 and TRBJ2-5; 8 nucleotides line up with TRBD1. CDR1 is SGHRS and CDR2 is YFSETQ in the germline V gene. The CDR3 sequence is 15 residues long. The junction had 6 bases not matched to a gene; V was cut back by 0 bases and J by 5 bases. Written as DNA, the CDR3 is TGCGCCAGCAGCTTGGATCAGGGGGCGAAGGAGACCCAGTACTTC. Translating it yields CASSLDQGAKETQYF.

The gene calls are TRBV11-3 and TRBJ2-7; no clear D. CDR1 is SGHNT, CDR2 YENEEA, per germline. Trimming pared 3 bases from V and 4 bases from J, leaving 13 bases between. The CDR3 sequence is 14 residues long. DNA for the CDR3: TGTGCCAGCAGCTTGCGGCCTGGTTCATACGAGCAGTACTTC. It codes for CASSLRPGSYEQYF.

The chain is built from TRBV6-2 or TRBV6-3 and TRBJ1-1; D is unclear. The length of the CDR3 is 13 residues. Trimming shortened V by 2 bases and J by 4 bases, and 8 bases separated the two germline ends. Germline CDR1 is MNHEY and CDR2 is SVGEGT. Here the CDR3 DNA reads TGTGCCAGCAGTTACGGGCCCGGCACTGAAGCTTTCTTT. This sequence encodes CASSYGPGTEAFF.

The chain recombines TRBV6-2 or TRBV6-3 with TRBJ2-7; no firm D call. Per the germline V gene, CDR1 is MNHEY and CDR2 is SVGEGT. Trimming stripped 2 bases from V and 4 bases from J, with 9 bases between. CDR3 length: 13 amino acids. The CDR3 region is CASSYTNLYEQYF. The CDR3 nucleotides read TGTGCCAGCAGTTACACCAATCTATACGAGCAGTACTTC.

The chain has TRBV7-9 and TRBJ2-3; a possible D gene is TRBD2 (6 bases). The V gene's germline CDR1 is SEHNR and CDR2 FQNEAQ (reference sequence). This CDR3 comprises 15 residues. V was shortened by 5 bases and J by 4 bases, with 16 bases between the two germline ends. This chain's CDR3 is CASSPGSGGADTQYF. For the CDR3, the DNA is TGTGCCAGCAGCCCCGGGTCGGGCGGGGCAGATACGCAGTATTTT.

This clone appeared once. The chain combines TRBV29-1 with TRBJ2-3; 10 bases are a match to TRBD1. The CDR3 sequence is 12 residues long. Germline CDR1 and CDR2: SQVTM and ANQGSEA. V lost 7 bases to trimming and J lost 5 bases; unmatched junction nucleotides: 3. Here the CDR3 DNA reads TGCAGCGGGGGGGACAGGGGAGATACGCAGTATTTT. Translation: CSGGDRGDTQYF.

The chain carries TRBV28 and TRBJ1-5; no clear D. The CDR3 covers 13 residues. V was shortened by 6 bases and J by 5 bases, with 11 bases between the two germline ends. Germline V CDR1 and CDR2: MDHEN, SYDVKM. In nucleotides, the CDR3 is TGTGCCAGCAGGTTCCATGGCCATCAGCCCCAGCATTTT. Protein product: CASRFHGHQPQHF.

This chain joins TRBV7-3 and TRBJ2-5; TRBD2 is a possible D gene (6 bases). The germline V and J ends were trimmed by 5 bases and 5 bases, with 12 bases remaining between them. Germline V CDR1 and CDR2: SGHTA, FQGTGA. The CDR3 totals 13 residues. The CDR3 nucleotides are TGTGCCAGCAGCCAAATACGGGGGGAGACCCAGTACTTC. As protein: CASSQIRGETQYF.

The chain couples TRBV14 to TRBJ1-1; D may be TRBD1 (6 bases). Germline V lookup: CDR1 SGHDN, CDR2 FVKESK. The length of the CDR3 is 16 residues. V lost 0 bases and J 1 base, leaving 12 bases between the germline ends. The CDR3 nucleotides read TGTGCCAGCAGCCAAGATAGGCAGGGGCGGAACACTGAAGCTTTCTTT. Its translation: CASSQDRQGRNTEAFF.

The chain combines TRBV7-6 with TRBJ1-1; maybe TRBD1 (5 bases). The germline V and J ends were trimmed by 6 bases and 0 bases, with 17 bases remaining between them. From germline, CDR1 is SGHVS and CDR2 FNYEAQ. The CDR3 loop spans 16 amino acids. The DNA for the CDR3 is TGTGCCAGCAGGAGAGACAGTCTACCCGTGAACACTGAAGCTTTCTTT. Protein: CASRRDSLPVNTEAFF.

J is TRBJ1-1 and V is TRBV7-8; 7 bases fit TRBD1. This CDR3 has 14 residues. V shed 6 bases and J 4 bases; nucleotides not matched to a gene: 8. The germline V gene encodes CDR1 SGHVS and CDR2 FQNEAQ. In DNA, the CDR3 is TGTGCCAGCAGGCCTACAGGGGTTGGCACTGAAGCTTTCTTT. Translation gives CASRPTGVGTEAFF.

The chain recombines TRBV12-3 or TRBV12-4 with TRBJ2-7, with 9 positions matching TRBD1. Trimming cost V 6 bases and J 2 bases; bases outside gene matches: 2. This CDR3 is 13 amino acids long. The CDR3 spells CASRGDRAYEQYF. CDR3 coding DNA: TGTGCCAGCAGGGGGGACAGGGCCTACGAGCAGTACTTC.

This clone was detected only a few times. The rearrangement uses TRBV5-6 and TRBJ2-3, with 8 bases matching TRBD1. Germline V lookup: CDR1 SGHDT, CDR2 YYEEEE. Losses at the gene ends were 3 bases for V and 6 bases for J; bases not matched to a gene: 15. This CDR3 is built from 17 residues. The CDR3 sequence: CASSWTPTGGPGDTQYF. The CDR3 DNA reads as TGTGCCAGCAGCTGGACCCCCACAGGGGGGCCCGGGGATACGCAGTATTTT.

The chain joins TRBV6-2 or TRBV6-3 to TRBJ1-1; TRBD1 might be the D (5 bases). The length of the CDR3 is 17 residues. Per germline, CDR1 MNHEY and CDR2 SVGEGT. Trimming shortened V by 2 bases and J by 0 bases, and 16 bases separated the two germline ends. Written as DNA, the CDR3 is TGTGCCAGCAGTTACCCCGTAGCAGGGCTTGTGAACACTGAAGCTTTCTTT. Translating gives CASSYPVAGLVNTEAFF.

The gene calls are TRBV3-1 (or the pseudogene TRBV3-2) and TRBJ2-7, with D perhaps TRBD2 (6 bases). The CDR3 loop spans 15 amino acids. Per germline, CDR1 LGHDT and CDR2 YNNKEL (reference sequence). Trimming took 4 bases from V and 3 from J, leaving 16 bases between them. The CDR3 loop reads CASSRTGTHNYEQYF. The DNA of the CDR3 is TGTGCCAGCAGCCGAACCGGGACTCACAACTACGAGCAGTACTTC.

This chain joins TRBV5-1 and TRBJ1-2; D possibly corresponds to TRBD1 (5 bases). Per germline, CDR1 SGHRS and CDR2 YFSETQ. Trimming took 0 bases from V and 2 from J, leaving 14 bases between them. The CDR3 covers 16 residues. The CDR3 DNA follows: TGCGCCAGCAGCTTGGATTTTATGGCAGGGAACTATGGCTACACCTTC. Its protein is CASSLDFMAGNYGYTF. Supplemented by reference TRBV5-1 and TRBJ1-2, the full variable domain reads KAGVTQTPRYLIKTRGQQVTLSCSPISGHRSVSWYQQTPGQGLQFLFEYFSETQRNKGNFPGRFSGRQFSNSRSEMNVSTLELGDSALYLCASSLDFMAGNYGYTFGSGTRLTVV.

As concerns this clone: The junction differs from germline at one of its ends, possibly a read error. This rearrangement joins TRBV2 to TRBJ1-1; TRBD1 agrees at 7 bases. CDR3 length equals 12 residues. Per the germline V gene, CDR1 is SNHLY and CDR2 is FYNNEI. The DNA for the CDR3 is TGTGCCGGCCGGGACAGTCCCCCTTGGGCGCTCTTT. Translated: CAGRDSPPWALF. Full variable domain (missing parts from reference TRBV2 and TRBJ1-1): EPEVTQTPSHQVTQMGQEVILRCVPISNHLYFYWYRQILGQKVEFLVSFYNNEISEKSEIFDDQFSVERPDGSNFTLKIRSTKLEDSAMYFCAGRDSPPWALFGQGTRLTVV.

The rearrangement uses TRBV7-8 and TRBJ2-5, with D unclear. Germline V gives CDR1 SGHVS, CDR2 FQNEAQ. This CDR3 spans 11 amino acids. The V and J ends lost 8 bases and 5 bases respectively, with 9 bases between them. The CDR3 loop reads CASGSDETQYF. CDR3 sequence (DNA): TGTGCCAGCGGAAGCGACGAGACCCAGTACTTC.

The chain is built from TRBV18 and TRBJ2-7; 8 bases match TRBD1. With 4 bases clipped from V and 3 bases from J, the junction kept 8 bases outside the gene matches. CDR1 and CDR2 from the germline V gene are KGHSH and LQKENI. The CDR3 totals 15 residues. The CDR3 nucleotides read TGTGCCAGCTCACTGTCTGGGACAGGAAACTACGAGCAGTACTTC. Encoded protein: CASSLSGTGNYEQYF.

The chain joins TRBV11-3 to TRBJ2-1, with 9 positions matching TRBD1. The CDR3 consists of 14 residues. V lost 5 bases, J lost 7 bases, and 6 bases stayed unmatched. Germline V CDR1 and CDR2: SGHNT, YENEEA. In DNA form, the CDR3 reads TGTGCCAGCAGCCCGGGGACAGGGTTGAATGAGCAGTTCTTC. Translation: CASSPGTGLNEQFF. The full variable domain, with the rest looked up from reference TRBV11-3 and TRBJ2-1, is EAGVVQSPRYKIIEKKQPVAFWCNPISGHNTLYWYLQNLGQGPELLIRYENEEAVDDSQLPKDRFSAERLKGVDSTLKIQPAELGDSAVYLCASSPGTGLNEQFFGPGTRLTVL.

V usage is TRBV5-1 and J usage is TRBJ1-1; D perhaps matches TRBD1 (6 bases). This CDR3 has 14 residues. Germline assignment: CDR1 SGHRS and CDR2 YFSETQ. Trimming removed 3 bases at V and 7 bases at J, with 16 bases between. This CDR3 reads CASSWQGRSDEAFF. DNA for the CDR3: TGCGCCAGCAGCTGGCAGGGGAGAAGTGATGAAGCTTTCTTT. Supplemented by reference TRBV5-1 and TRBJ1-1, the full variable domain reads KAGVTQTPRYLIKTRGQQVTLSCSPISGHRSVSWYQQTPGQGLQFLFEYFSETQRNKGNFPGRFSGRQFSNSRSEMNVSTLELGDSALYLCASSWQGRSDEAFFGQGTRLTVV.

This chain joins TRBV4-1 and TRBJ2-7, with 7 bases that match TRBD2. This CDR3 has 19 residues. Per the germline V gene, CDR1 is MGHRA and CDR2 is YSYEKL. After removal of 0 bases from V and 7 bases from J, the junction contained 21 bases not matched to a gene. The CDR3 DNA reads as TGCGCCAGCAGCCAAGATCGAGACATGGGGGGGACTACCTTACGGGAGCAGTACTTC. It yields the protein CASSQDRDMGGTTLREQYF.

J is TRBJ2-1 and V is TRBV9, with D tentatively TRBD2 (5 bases). V lost 0 bases and J lost 3, with 10 bases in between. From germline, CDR1 is SGDLS and CDR2 YYNGEE. This CDR3 spans 15 amino acids. The CDR3 nucleotides are TGTGCCAGCAGCGTAGACCCGGGGAGCTACAATGAGCAGTTCTTC. As protein: CASSVDPGSYNEQFF. Full variable domain (rest looked up from reference TRBV9 and TRBJ2-1): DSGVTQTPKHLITATGQRVTLRCSPRSGDLSVYWYQQSLDQGLQFLIQYYNGEERAKGNILERFSAQQFPDLHSELNLSSLELGDSALYFCASSVDPGSYNEQFFGPGTRLTVL.

As for this clone: The same CDR3 also results from other DNA sequences found in this sample. The chain couples TRBV2 to TRBJ1-6, with a weak D call TRBD1 (6 bases). The V end was cut by 7 bases, the J end by 5 bases, with 18 bases between. Germline V gene data show CDR1 as SNHLY and CDR2 as FYNNEI. The CDR3 contains 16 residues. This CDR3 reads CASTGLPGVDNSPLHF. DNA for the CDR3: TGTGCCAGCACCGGTTTGCCAGGGGTTGATAATTCACCCCTCCACTTT.